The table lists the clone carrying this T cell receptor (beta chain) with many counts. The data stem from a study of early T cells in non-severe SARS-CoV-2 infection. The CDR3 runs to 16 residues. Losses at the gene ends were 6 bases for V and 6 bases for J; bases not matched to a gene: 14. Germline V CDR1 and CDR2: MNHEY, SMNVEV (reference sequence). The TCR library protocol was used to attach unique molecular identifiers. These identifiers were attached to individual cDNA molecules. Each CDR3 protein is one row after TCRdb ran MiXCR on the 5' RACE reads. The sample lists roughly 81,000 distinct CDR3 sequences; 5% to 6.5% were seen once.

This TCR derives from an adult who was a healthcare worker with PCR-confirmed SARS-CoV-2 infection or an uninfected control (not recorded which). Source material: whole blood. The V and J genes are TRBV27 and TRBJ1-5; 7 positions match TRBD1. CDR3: CASRPTGREVGQPQHF. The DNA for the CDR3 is TGTGCCAGCAGGCCGACAGGGCGAGAGGTGGGTCAGCCCCAGCATTTT.